These T cell receptor beta chains were read from a single sample in a study of T-cell memory formation after mild COVID-19. Using its own MiXCR run on the 5' RACE reads, TCRdb lists one record per CDR3 protein. The sample has about 250,000 distinct CDR3 sequences; approximately 15% are singletons. Sequenced: PBMCs or a T cell subset sorted from them (not recorded which). The receptors originated from an adult woman who had mild COVID-19 (a few samples of this study predate the infection). Cell type and time point are not known. Both conserved end residues are part of each CDR3. The D gene is left open where the match is weak. Clone size appears in some rows only: once, few, many, or a class for an expanded clone.

clone size	V gene	D gene	J gene	CDR3 DNA	CDR3 protein
few	TRBV20-1	TRBD1	TRBJ2-1	TGCAGTGCTAGAGAACCAGGGGGCGGTGAGCAGTTCTTC	CSAREPGGGEQFF
few	TRBV3-1	TRBD1	TRBJ1-5	TGTGCCAGCAGCCAAGAGGCCGGGACAGGGGGAAATCAGCCCCAGCATTTT	CASSQEAGTGGNQPQHF
-	TRBV19	-	TRBJ2-7	TGTGCCAGTAGTACGGACAGTGGCTACGAGCAGTACTTC	CASSTDSGYEQYF
few	TRBV9	TRBD1	TRBJ1-5	TGTGCCAGCAGCGTATCAGGGGGCGGGAATCAGCCCCAGCATTTT	CASSVSGGGNQPQHF
once	TRBV5-4	TRBD2	TRBJ2-2	TGTGCCAGCAGTCGCGGGGGGGAGAACACCGGGGAGCTGTTTTTT	CASSRGGENTGELFF
few	TRBV15	-	TRBJ2-2	TGTGCCACCAGCAGAGGCCATGGACAGCCCCCCGGGGAGCTGTTTTTT	CATSRGHGQPPGELFF
-	TRBV13	TRBD2	TRBJ2-7	TGTGCCAGCAGCTACCGACTAGCGGGGTCCTCCTACGAGCAGTACTTC	CASSYRLAGSSYEQYF
-	TRBV5-1	-	TRBJ1-4	TGCGCCAGCAGTCCTACGGTACAGGAACGACTGTTTTTT	CASSPTVQERLFF
once	TRBV18	-	TRBJ1-1	TGTGCCAGCTCACTCCAGGGACCGGTGGGCCTGAACACTGAAGCTTTCTTT	CASSLQGPVGLNTEAFF
few	TRBV5-1	TRBD1	TRBJ1-2	TGCGCCAGCAGCTTGGGACAGGGCCCCAACTATGGCTACACCTTC	CASSLGQGPNYGYTF
few	TRBV27	-	TRBJ1-1	TGTGCCAGCAGTTGGGCGGGGAACACTGAAGCTTTCTTT	CASSWAGNTEAFF
many	TRBV12-3/TRBV12-4	-	TRBJ1-5	TGTGCCAGCAGTTACCAAACAGATCAGCCCCAGCATTTT	CASSYQTDQPQHF
few	TRBV4-2	TRBD2	TRBJ2-7	TGTGCCAGCAGCCAAATGCTAGCGGAGAACTACGAGCAGTACTTC	CASSQMLAENYEQYF
few	TRBV6-5	-	TRBJ1-5	TGTGCCGGGGCGGATAGCAATCAGCCCCAGCATTTT	CAGADSNQPQHF
-	TRBV7-2	-	TRBJ1-5	TGTGCCAGCAGCTTAGGCTCGAGCCCTAATCAGCCCCAGCATTTT	CASSLGSSPNQPQHF
-	TRBV5-1	TRBD1	TRBJ2-2	TGCGCCAGCAGCACCGGGACAGCCCCGGGGACCGGGGAGCTGTTTTTT	CASSTGTAPGTGELFF
few	TRBV7-9	-	TRBJ2-7	TGTGCCAGCAGCTTAATGGCAGGTTCCTACGAGCAGTACTTC	CASSLMAGSYEQYF
-	TRBV6-2/TRBV6-3	TRBD2	TRBJ2-1	TGTGCCAGCAAGTTAGCGGGAGCCCATGAGCAGTTCTTC	CASKLAGAHEQFF
-	TRBV4-2	TRBD2	TRBJ2-5	TGTGCCAGCAGCCAGGCTCTAGCGGGGGGCCAAGAGACCCAGTACTTC	CASSQALAGGQETQYF
few	TRBV7-3	TRBD2	TRBJ2-5	TGTGCCAGCTCTGGGGGAGGGGCGGAAGAGACCCAGTACTTC	CASSGGGAEETQYF
many	TRBV30	-	TRBJ2-3	TGTGCCTGGAGTGTCTTAACGGGAGCGGGAGATACGCAGTATTTT	CAWSVLTGAGDTQYF
-	TRBV29-1	TRBD2	TRBJ2-1	TGCAGCGCTAGCGGGAGGTGGGAGAATGAGCAGTTCTTC	CSASGRWENEQFF
few	TRBV7-3	-	TRBJ2-1	TGTGCCAGCAGCCCAAATCGAAGTGAGCAGTTCTTC	CASSPNRSEQFF
-	TRBV2	TRBD1	TRBJ2-5	TGTGCCAGCAGTGTAAAGGGACAGGTCGTTGGGGAGACCCAGTACTTC	CASSVKGQVVGETQYF
many	TRBV18	-	TRBJ2-5	TGTGCCAGCTCACCAGGGAGGCAAGAGACCCAGTACTTC	CASSPGRQETQYF
few	TRBV5-1	TRBD1	TRBJ2-7	TGCGCCAGCAGCTTCGGGACAGGGACCTACGAGCAGTACTTC	CASSFGTGTYEQYF
few	TRBV12-3/TRBV12-4	-	TRBJ1-3	TGTGCCAGCAGGGCCGCAAGCTCTGGAAACACCATATATTTT	CASRAASSGNTIYF
-	TRBV18	-	TRBJ2-7	TGTGCCAGCTCACCACGGGCGACTGGGGGCGGGGGATTCCAGTACGAGCAGTACTTC	CASSPRATGGGGFQYEQYF
-	TRBV27	TRBD1	TRBJ1-5	TGTGCCAGCAGTTTCGGGACAGGCCTAAATCAGCCCCAGCATTTT	CASSFGTGLNQPQHF
many	TRBV6-6	-	TRBJ2-1	TGTGCCAGCAGCAACGGGGGACGGGGAGCTTACAATGAGCAGTTCTTC	CASSNGGRGAYNEQFF
few	TRBV4-2	-	TRBJ2-3	TGTGCCAGCAGCCACGATATAGCGGTTACGCAGTATTTT	CASSHDIAVTQYF
few	TRBV20-1	-	TRBJ2-2	TGCAGTGCTCCCCCCACACGAGCAGGGGACACCGGGGAGCTGTTTTTT	CSAPPTRAGDTGELFF
-	TRBV20-1	TRBD1	TRBJ1-1	TGCAGTGCAGTGACAGGGGACACTGAAGCTTTCTTT	CSAVTGDTEAFF
-	TRBV7-9	-	TRBJ1-2	TGTGCCAGCAGACCAGCCGGCGGAGGACGCGGCTACACCTTC	CASRPAGGGRGYTF
few	TRBV20-1	TRBD2	TRBJ2-1	TGCAGTGCTAGGGAGACTAGCGGGATTCTGAATGAGCAGTTCTTC	CSARETSGILNEQFF
many	TRBV20-1	-	TRBJ2-1	TGCAGTGCTTCCCGGGGTAGCTCCTACAATGAGCAGTTCTTC	CSASRGSSYNEQFF
few	TRBV5-6	-	TRBJ1-1	TGTGCCAGCAGCCGCTGGGGGACACGACAGCACACTGAAGCTTTCTTT	CASSRWGTRQHTEAFF
-	TRBV5-1	-	TRBJ2-5	TGCGCCAGCAGCTTGGAGGGGATCCAAGAGACCCAGTACTTC	CASSLEGIQETQYF
many	TRBV5-6	TRBD2	TRBJ2-7	TGTGCCAGCAGCTTGGCCGGGACTAGCGGCTACGAGCAGTACTTC	CASSLAGTSGYEQYF
few	TRBV29-1	-	TRBJ1-1	TGCAGCGTTATCTTAAAGAACACTGAAGCTTTCTTT	CSVILKNTEAFF
few	TRBV6-2/TRBV6-3	TRBD1	TRBJ2-5	TGTGCCAGCAGTCTTCAGTTCGCAGGGGGCGCGACCCAGTACTTC	CASSLQFAGGATQYF
once	TRBV3-1	TRBD2	TRBJ2-3	TGTGCCAGCAGCCAAGGTGGAGCGGGGGGCGGGAATACGCAGTATTTT	CASSQGGAGGGNTQYF
few	TRBV5-1	TRBD2	TRBJ2-3	TGCGCCAGCAGCCGGCAGGGACTAGCAGGTCCAGATACGCAGTATTTT	CASSRQGLAGPDTQYF
-	TRBV18	-	TRBJ1-4	TGTGCCAGCTCACCACAGATTCGGGACGCAACTAATGAAAAACTGTTTTTT	CASSPQIRDATNEKLFF
-	TRBV2	-	TRBJ2-5	TGTGCCAGCACCCGAAGCGAGACCCAGTACTTC	CASTRSETQYF
-	TRBV5-3	TRBD1	TRBJ1-5	TGTGCCAGAAGCGACAAAGGACAGGGAAGCAATCAGCCCCAGCATTTT	CARSDKGQGSNQPQHF
-	TRBV7-7	-	TRBJ2-5	TGTGCCAGCAGCGAGAGTGGGACCCAGTACTTC	CASSESGTQYF
-	TRBV5-4	-	TRBJ2-3	TGTGCCAGCAGCTTGCCTGCGTATGCAGATACGCAGTATTTT	CASSLPAYADTQYF
many	TRBV7-2	-	TRBJ2-2	TGTGCCAGCAGCTTAATTTTGACCGGGGAGCTGTTTTTT	CASSLILTGELFF
few	TRBV4-1	-	TRBJ2-4	TGCGCCAGCAGCCAAAGGCTCTTGGTGGGGCAAGGCCCCAACATTCAGTACTTC	CASSQRLLVGQGPNIQYF
-	TRBV3-1	-	TRBJ2-3	TGTGCCAGCAGCCCCCATGCGGATACGCAGTATTTT	CASSPHADTQYF